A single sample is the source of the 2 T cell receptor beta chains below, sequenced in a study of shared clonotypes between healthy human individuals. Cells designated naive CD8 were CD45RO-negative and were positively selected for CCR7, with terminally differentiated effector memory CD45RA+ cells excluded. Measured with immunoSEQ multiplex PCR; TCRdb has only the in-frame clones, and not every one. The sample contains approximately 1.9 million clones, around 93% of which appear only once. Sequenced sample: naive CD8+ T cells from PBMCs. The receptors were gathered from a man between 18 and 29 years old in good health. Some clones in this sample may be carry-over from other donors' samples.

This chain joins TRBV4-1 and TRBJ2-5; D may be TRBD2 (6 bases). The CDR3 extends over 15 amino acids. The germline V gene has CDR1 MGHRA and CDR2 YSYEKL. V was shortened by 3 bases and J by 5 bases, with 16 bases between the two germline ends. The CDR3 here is CASSQPRTSGETQYF. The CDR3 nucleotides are TGCGCCAGCAGCCAGCCCCGCACGAGCGGGGAGACCCAGTACTTC.

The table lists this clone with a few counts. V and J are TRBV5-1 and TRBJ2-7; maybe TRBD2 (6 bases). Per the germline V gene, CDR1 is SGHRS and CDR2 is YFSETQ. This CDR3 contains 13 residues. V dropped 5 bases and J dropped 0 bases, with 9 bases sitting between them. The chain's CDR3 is CASRDGSSYEQYF. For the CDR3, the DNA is TGCGCCAGCAGGGACGGGAGCTCCTACGAGCAGTACTTC.